This note documents a single T cell receptor (beta chain) sequence. The source of the sample is a study of blood T cell repertoires in COVID-19. Study as a whole: Samples came from the United States, Italy and Spain, spanning acute and convalescent COVID-19. The cDNA or gDNA used as material had been derived from T cells, B-cell-depleted T cells, or PBMCs.

Original methodology: The assay estimated nucleated cells by amplifying reference gene primers. The data were produced by immunoSEQ multiplex PCR, yet TCRdb's version contains in-frame clones alone and is incomplete. That table is the source of V, J and clone size, and D and trimming were worked out from the DNA. The sample gives approximately 47,000 clones, 84% of which show up once; about 10% is in the top ten. V was shortened by 0 bases and J by 0 bases, with 6 bases between the two germline ends. Per germline, CDR1 GTSNPN and CDR2 SVGIG (reference sequence). The CDR3 spans 14 residues. The rearrangement uses TRBV30 and TRBJ2-1; D not certain. The TCR was taken from a man in his fifties or sixties with acute or convalescent COVID-19. Sequencing was performed on peripheral blood. CDR3 protein: CAWSVESSYNEQFF. As DNA, the CDR3 is TGTGCCTGGAGTGTCGAGAGCTCCTACAATGAGCAGTTCTTC.